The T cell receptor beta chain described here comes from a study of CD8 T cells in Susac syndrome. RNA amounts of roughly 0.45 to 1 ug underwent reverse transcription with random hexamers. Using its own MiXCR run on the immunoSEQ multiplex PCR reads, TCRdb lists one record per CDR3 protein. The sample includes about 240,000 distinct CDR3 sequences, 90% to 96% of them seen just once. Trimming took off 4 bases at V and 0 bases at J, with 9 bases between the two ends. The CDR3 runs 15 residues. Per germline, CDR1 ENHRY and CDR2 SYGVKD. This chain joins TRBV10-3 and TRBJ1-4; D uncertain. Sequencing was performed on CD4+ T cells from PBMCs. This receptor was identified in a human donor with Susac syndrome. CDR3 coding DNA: TGTGCCATCAGTGCACAGAGTGCAACTAATGAAAAACTGTTTTTT. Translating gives CAISAQSATNEKLFF.